Below are 19 T cell receptor beta chains sequenced from a single sample in a study of blood T cell repertoires in COVID-19. Sequencing was performed with immunoSEQ multiplex PCR; in TCRdb, only in-frame clones are kept and a portion is missing. The sample yields more than 85,000 clones, 84% seen once. The sequencing input was peripheral blood. The receptors were gathered from a man in his sixties with acute or convalescent COVID-19.

This clone was counted once. The chain couples TRBV5-6 to TRBJ1-5; the D gene is possibly TRBD1 (6 bases). Germline CDR1 and CDR2: SGHDT and YYEEEE. V was pared by 1 base and J by 0 bases, with 11 bases between. This CDR3 contains 16 residues. This chain's CDR3 is CASSLRGIHSNQPQHF. The CDR3 DNA is TGTGCCAGCAGCTTGAGGGGGATCCATAGCAATCAGCCCCAGCATTTT. Together with reference TRBV5-6 and TRBJ1-5, the CDR3 gives the full variable domain: DAGVTQSPTHLIKTRGQQVTLRCSPKSGHDTVSWYQQALGQGPQFIFQYYEEEERQRGNFPDRFSGHQFPNYSSELNVNALLLGDSALYLCASSLRGIHSNQPQHFGDGTRLSIL.

The V call is TRBV5-1, the J call TRBJ1-6; D is uncertain. There are 16 residues in the CDR3. The germline V gene encodes CDR1 SGHRS and CDR2 YFSETQ. V was cut by 3 bases and J by 2 bases, with 12 bases left in between. CDR3 in amino acids: CASSSSQPTYNSPLHF. The CDR3 DNA reads as TGCGCCAGCAGCTCCTCACAGCCAACCTATAATTCACCCCTCCACTTT.

This clone showed up just once. The rearrangement links TRBV2 to TRBJ2-1; D remains unclear. There are 16 residues in the CDR3. Trimming removed 2 bases from V and 0 bases from J, with 11 bases in between. In germline, CDR1 is SNHLY, CDR2 FYNNEI. CDR3 region: CASSESRLTSYNEQFF. The CDR3 coding sequence is TGTGCCAGCAGTGAATCTCGTCTAACCTCCTACAATGAGCAGTTCTTC. Filled out from reference TRBV2 and TRBJ2-1, the complete variable domain reads EPEVTQTPSHQVTQMGQEVILRCVPISNHLYFYWYRQILGQKVEFLVSFYNNEISEKSEIFDDQFSVERPDGSNFTLKIRSTKLEDSAMYFCASSESRLTSYNEQFFGPGTRLTVL.

This chain uses TRBV5-3 with TRBJ1-2; D gene uncertain. TRBV5-3 is annotated as an ORF whose role is uncertain. The CDR3 is 17 amino acids. The ends were cut back, 4 bases at V and 0 bases at J, with 19 bases in the middle. The DNA of the CDR3 is TGTGCCAGAAGCCCTCACTGGGTAGAGGAAACTAACTATGGCTACACCTTC. This translates into CARSPHWVEETNYGYTF.

This clone was seen only once. The chain employs TRBV30 and TRBJ1-3; no clear D gene. Germline CDR1 is GTSNPN and CDR2 is SVGIG (reference sequence). V lost 1 base to trimming and J lost 3 bases, with 13 bases between them. This CDR3 contains 15 residues. In DNA, the CDR3 is TGTGCCTGGAGTGAAACAGTAGATGGTGGAAACACCATATATTTT. It yields the protein CAWSETVDGGNTIYF.

This clone is a singleton in its sample. The chain recombines TRBV6-2 or TRBV6-3 with TRBJ1-1, with D possibly matching TRBD1 (6 bases). The germline CDR1 and CDR2 sequences are MNHEY and SVGEGT. With 4 bases removed from V and 1 base from J, the gap between germline ends came to 16 bases. The CDR3 sequence is 16 residues long. CDR3 loop: CASSSPAPGENTEAFF. The CDR3 DNA reads TGTGCCAGCAGTTCCCCGGCGCCAGGGGAGAACACTGAAGCTTTCTTT.

In DNA, the CDR3 is TGTGCCAGTAGTATTCGCCTACAGGGGGCAGGTAGCACCGGGGAGCTGTTTTTT. Amino acids: CASSIRLQGAGSTGELFF. The V gene is TRBV19, the J gene TRBJ2-2, with 9 bases fitting TRBD1. With 3 bases clipped from V and 4 bases from J, the junction kept 12 bases outside the gene matches. The CDR3 contains 18 residues. Germline CDR1 and CDR2: LNHDA and SQIVND (reference sequence).

The genes are TRBV11-2 and TRBJ2-5; 7 bases match TRBD2. Germline V gives CDR1 SGHAT, CDR2 FQNNGV. V dropped 5 bases and J dropped 5; count of bases not matched to a gene: 8. The CDR3 is made up of 14 amino acids. CDR3 region: CASSPVGLEETQYF. DNA for the CDR3: TGTGCCAGCAGCCCCGTCGGACTAGAGGAGACCCAGTACTTC.

The chain couples TRBV7-6 to TRBJ2-3, with 8 bases aligning to TRBD2. V dropped 2 bases and J dropped 5; count of bases not matched to a gene: 6. The CDR3 contains 15 residues. Germline-derived CDR1 and CDR2 are SGHVS and FNYEAQ. In DNA form, the CDR3 reads TGTGCCAGCAGCTTATCAAGCGGGGGAGGAGATACGCAGTATTTT. Residues: CASSLSSGGGDTQYF. Full variable domain (remainder filled in from reference TRBV7-6 and TRBJ2-3): GAGVSQSPRYKVTKRGQDVALRCDPISGHVSLYWYRQALGQGPEFLTYFNYEAQQDKSGLPNDRFSAERPEGSISTLTIQRTEQRDSAMYRCASSLSSGGGDTQYFGPGTRLTVL.

The chain joins TRBV6-5 to TRBJ2-5, with 7 bases fitting TRBD1. CDR1 is MNHEY and CDR2 is SVGAGI in the germline V gene. Trimming took 2 bases from V and 2 from J; bases not matched to a gene: 5. The CDR3 length is 15 residues. DNA of the CDR3: TGTGCCAGCAGTTACGGGACAGCCAATCAAGAGACCCAGTACTTC. This translates into CASSYGTANQETQYF.

The chain combines TRBV28 with TRBJ1-6; D not resolved. This CDR3 spans 15 amino acids. The V end lost 0 bases, the J end lost 9 bases, and 12 bases lay between the germline ends. Germline CDR1 is MDHEN and CDR2 is SYDVKM. CDR3 DNA: TGTGCCAGCAGTTTATGGAAGGCGCTAGCTTCACCCCTCCACTTT. This sequence encodes CASSLWKALASPLHF. Filled out from reference TRBV28 and TRBJ1-6, the complete variable domain reads DVKVTQSSRYLVKRTGEKVFLECVQDMDHENMFWYRQDPGLGLRLIYFSYDVKMKEKGDIPEGYSVSREKKERFSLILESASTNQTSMYLCASSLWKALASPLHFGNGTRLTVT.

The CDR3 bases are TGTGCCAGCAGCTTAGATCAGGGGAAGCTGTTTTTT. This gives the protein CASSLDQGKLFF. This chain uses TRBV11-3 with TRBJ2-2, with TRBD1 as a possible D gene (6 bases). CDR1 is SGHNT and CDR2 is YENEEA in the germline V gene. The length of the CDR3 is 12 residues. Trimming pared 0 bases from V and 12 bases from J, leaving 8 bases between. Full variable domain (missing parts from reference TRBV11-3 and TRBJ2-2): EAGVVQSPRYKIIEKKQPVAFWCNPISGHNTLYWYLQNLGQGPELLIRYENEEAVDDSQLPKDRFSAERLKGVDSTLKIQPAELGDSAVYLCASSLDQGKLFFGEGSRLTVL.

This clone was seen a handful of times. This chain joins TRBV6-5 and TRBJ1-4; 9 bases align to TRBD1. CDR3 length equals 14 residues. Unmatched junction bases numbered 8, after V lost 10 bases and J lost 5 bases. Germline V gives CDR1 MNHEY, CDR2 SVGAGI. The CDR3 is CATSDRGQNEKLFF. The DNA of the CDR3 is TGTGCCACCTCGGACAGGGGCCAGAATGAAAAACTGTTTTTT.

This chain connects TRBV10-2 to TRBJ2-5; 10 nucleotides match TRBD1. Losses at the gene ends were 7 bases for V and 4 bases for J; bases not matched to a gene: 6. The V gene's germline CDR1 is WSHSY and CDR2 SAAADI. The CDR3 is 14 residues long. DNA for the CDR3: TGCGCCAGCAACCCGGGACAGGGGAGAGAGACCCAGTACTTC. Amino acid sequence: CASNPGQGRETQYF.

The V call is TRBV7-6, the J call TRBJ2-2, with 12 bases that match TRBD1. The germline CDR1 and CDR2 sequences are SGHVS and FNYEAQ. The CDR3 length is 15 residues. J gave up 5 bases and V 6 bases, and 4 bases lay outside the gene matches. DNA of the CDR3: TGTGCCAGCAGAGGGACAGGGGGCGCAACCGGGGAGCTGTTTTTT. As protein: CASRGTGGATGELFF.

Only one count was recorded for this clone. The chain has TRBV24-1 and TRBJ2-5; D is uncertain. Germline CDR1 KGHDR, CDR2 SFDVKD. The V end lost 4 bases, the J end lost 1 base, and 15 bases lay between the germline ends. The CDR3 is made up of 16 amino acids. CDR3 in DNA: TGTGCCACCAGTGACCCCTCGGGTTTCCCCCAAGAGACCCAGTACTTC. Translating gives CATSDPSGFPQETQYF.

The CDR3 DNA reads as TGTGCCAGCAGCTTCTATACAGGGACCTCCTATGGCTACACCTTC. Protein product: CASSFYTGTSYGYTF. This rearrangement joins TRBV7-9 to TRBJ1-2; a possible D gene is TRBD1 (6 bases). Between the trimmed V and J ends, which lost 3 bases and 4 bases, there was a span of 15 bases. The length of the CDR3 is 15 residues. CDR1 SEHNR and CDR2 FQNEAQ come from the germline V gene (reference sequence).

This chain links TRBV19 with TRBJ2-3, with 10 bases matching TRBD1. Germline V CDR1 and CDR2: LNHDA, SQIVND (reference sequence). The CDR3 is 15 residues long. J lost 3 bases, V lost 9 bases, and 9 bases had no gene match. The CDR3 coding sequence is TGTGCCAGCGTCCCTCGGGACAGGGGAACAGATACGCAGTATTTT. The encoded protein is CASVPRDRGTDTQYF.

In its sample, this clone was seen once. The chain uses TRBV5-1 and TRBJ1-5; tentative D call: TRBD1 (5 bases). V gave up 0 bases and J gave up 7 bases, with 11 bases separating them. This CDR3 is 14 amino acids long. Germline CDR1 is SGHRS and CDR2 is YFSETQ. The CDR3, as DNA: TGCGCCAGCAGCTTGGGCGGGGGGGAACAGCCCCAGCATTTT. It yields the protein CASSLGGGEQPQHF.